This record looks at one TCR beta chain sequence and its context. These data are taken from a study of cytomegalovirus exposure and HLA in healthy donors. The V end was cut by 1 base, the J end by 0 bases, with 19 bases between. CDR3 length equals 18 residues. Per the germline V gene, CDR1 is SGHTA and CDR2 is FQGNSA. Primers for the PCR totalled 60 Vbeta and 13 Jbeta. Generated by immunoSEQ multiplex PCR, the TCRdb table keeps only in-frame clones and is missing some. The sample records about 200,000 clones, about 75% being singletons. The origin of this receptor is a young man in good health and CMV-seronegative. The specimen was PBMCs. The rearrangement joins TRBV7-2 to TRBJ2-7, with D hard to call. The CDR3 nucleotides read TGTGCCAGCAGCTTAGGGCAGGCTTGGAACGGCAGCTCCTACGAGCAGTACTTC. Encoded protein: CASSLGQAWNGSSYEQYF.